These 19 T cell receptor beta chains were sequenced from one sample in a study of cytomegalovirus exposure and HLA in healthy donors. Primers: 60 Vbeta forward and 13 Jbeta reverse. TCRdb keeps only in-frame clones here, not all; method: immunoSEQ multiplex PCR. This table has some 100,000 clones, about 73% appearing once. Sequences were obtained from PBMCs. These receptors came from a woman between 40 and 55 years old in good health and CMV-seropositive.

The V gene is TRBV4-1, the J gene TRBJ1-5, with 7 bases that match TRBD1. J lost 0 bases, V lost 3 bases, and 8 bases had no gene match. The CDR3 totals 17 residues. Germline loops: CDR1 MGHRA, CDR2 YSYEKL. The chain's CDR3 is CASSQTPTGNSNQPQHF. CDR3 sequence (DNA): TGCGCCAGCAGCCAGACTCCGACAGGGAATAGCAATCAGCCCCAGCATTTT.

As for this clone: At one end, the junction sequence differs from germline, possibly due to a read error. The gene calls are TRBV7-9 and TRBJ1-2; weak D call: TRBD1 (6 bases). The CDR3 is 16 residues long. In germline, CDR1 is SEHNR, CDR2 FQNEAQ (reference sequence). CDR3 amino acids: CSSSLSTGSWLLGYTF. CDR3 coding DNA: TGTTCCAGCAGCCTATCGACAGGTTCTTGGCTCCTTGGCTACACCTTC.

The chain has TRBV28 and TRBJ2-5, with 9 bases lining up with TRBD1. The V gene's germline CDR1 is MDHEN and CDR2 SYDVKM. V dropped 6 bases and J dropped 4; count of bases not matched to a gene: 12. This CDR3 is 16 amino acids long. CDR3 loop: CASSLHGQGRGETQYF. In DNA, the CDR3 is TGTGCCAGCAGCCTTCATGGACAGGGGAGGGGAGAGACCCAGTACTTC.

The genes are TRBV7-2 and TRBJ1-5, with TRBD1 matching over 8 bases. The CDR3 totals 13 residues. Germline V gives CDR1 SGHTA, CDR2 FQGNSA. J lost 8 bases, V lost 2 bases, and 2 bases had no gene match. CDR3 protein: CASSLRTGKPQHF. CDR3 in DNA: TGTGCCAGCAGCTTAAGGACAGGGAAGCCCCAGCATTTT.

The CDR3 loop reads CASTLDRGANEKLFF. The CDR3 DNA is TGTGCCAGTACACTGGACAGGGGAGCTAATGAAAAACTGTTTTTT. V is TRBV19 and J is TRBJ1-4; TRBD1 agrees at 9 bases. After removal of 7 bases from V and 3 bases from J, the junction contained 6 bases not matched to a gene. This CDR3 comprises 15 residues. Germline lookup yields CDR1 LNHDA and CDR2 SQIVND (reference sequence).

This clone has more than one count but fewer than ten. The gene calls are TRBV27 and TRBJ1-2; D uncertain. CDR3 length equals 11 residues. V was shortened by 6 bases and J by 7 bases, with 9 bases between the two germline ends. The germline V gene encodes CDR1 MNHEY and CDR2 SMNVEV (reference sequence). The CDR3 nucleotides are TGTGCCAGCAGGGGTTCGGGTGGCTACACCTTC. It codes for CASRGSGGYTF.

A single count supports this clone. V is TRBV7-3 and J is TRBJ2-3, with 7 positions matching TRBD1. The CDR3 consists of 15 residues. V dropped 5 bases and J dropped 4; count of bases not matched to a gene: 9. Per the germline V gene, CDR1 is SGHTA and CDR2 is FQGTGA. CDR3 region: CASSTGVASSDTQYF. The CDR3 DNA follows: TGTGCCAGCAGCACAGGGGTTGCTAGCTCAGATACGCAGTATTTT.

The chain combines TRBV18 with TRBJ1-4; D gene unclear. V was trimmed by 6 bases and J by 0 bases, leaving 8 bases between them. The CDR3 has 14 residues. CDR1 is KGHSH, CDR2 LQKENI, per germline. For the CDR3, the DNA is TGTGCCAGCTCCGGTGGTGCAACTAATGAAAAACTGTTTTTT. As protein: CASSGGATNEKLFF.

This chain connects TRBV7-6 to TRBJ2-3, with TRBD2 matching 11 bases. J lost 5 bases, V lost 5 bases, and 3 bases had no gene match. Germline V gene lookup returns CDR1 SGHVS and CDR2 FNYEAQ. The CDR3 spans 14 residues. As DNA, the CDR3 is TGTGCCAGCAGCCCGGGGACTAGCGGAGATACGCAGTATTTT. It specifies CASSPGTSGDTQYF.

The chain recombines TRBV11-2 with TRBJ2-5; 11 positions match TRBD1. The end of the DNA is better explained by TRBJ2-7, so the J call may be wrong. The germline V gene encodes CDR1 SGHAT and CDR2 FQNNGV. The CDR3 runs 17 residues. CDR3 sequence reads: CASNKGQGGIGSYEQYF. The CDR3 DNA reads TGTGCCAGCAACAAGGGACAGGGGGGTATCGGGTCCTACGAGCAGTACTTC.

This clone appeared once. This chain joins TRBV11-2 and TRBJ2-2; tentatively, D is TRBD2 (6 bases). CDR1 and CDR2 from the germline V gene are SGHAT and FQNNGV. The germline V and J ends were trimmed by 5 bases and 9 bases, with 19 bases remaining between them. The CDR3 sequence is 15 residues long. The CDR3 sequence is CASSPGLMGGRELFF. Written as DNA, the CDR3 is TGTGCCAGCAGCCCGGGACTCATGGGGGGAAGGGAGCTGTTTTTT.

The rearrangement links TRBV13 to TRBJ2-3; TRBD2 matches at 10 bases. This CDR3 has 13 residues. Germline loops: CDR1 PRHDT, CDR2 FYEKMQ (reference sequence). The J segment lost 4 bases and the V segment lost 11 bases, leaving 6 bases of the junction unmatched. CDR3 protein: CAGSSGSPDTQYF. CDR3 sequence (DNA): TGTGCCGGCTCTAGCGGGAGCCCAGATACGCAGTATTTT. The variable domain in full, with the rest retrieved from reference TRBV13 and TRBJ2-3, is AAGVIQSPRHLIKEKRETATLKCYPIPRHDTVYWYQQGPGQDPQFLISFYEKMQSDKGSIPDRFSAQQFSDYHSELNMSSLELGDSALYFCAGSSGSPDTQYFGPGTRLTVL.

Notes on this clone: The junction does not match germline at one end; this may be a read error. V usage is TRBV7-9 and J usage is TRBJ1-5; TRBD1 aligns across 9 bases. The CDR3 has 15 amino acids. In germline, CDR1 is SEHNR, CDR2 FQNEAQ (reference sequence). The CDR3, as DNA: TGTTCCAGCAGCTTGACAGGGGGATGGGGTCAGCCCCAGCATTTT. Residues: CSSSLTGGWGQPQHF.

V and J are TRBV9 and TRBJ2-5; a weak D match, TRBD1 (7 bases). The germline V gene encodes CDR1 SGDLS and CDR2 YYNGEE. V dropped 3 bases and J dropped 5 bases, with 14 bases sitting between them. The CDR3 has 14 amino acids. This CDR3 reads CASSEGAGWETQYF. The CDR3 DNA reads TGTGCCAGCAGCGAGGGGGCGGGATGGGAGACCCAGTACTTC.

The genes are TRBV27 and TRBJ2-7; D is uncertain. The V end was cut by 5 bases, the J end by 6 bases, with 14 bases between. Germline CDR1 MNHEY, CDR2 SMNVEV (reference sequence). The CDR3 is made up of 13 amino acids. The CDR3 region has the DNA TGTGCCAGCAGTCTCCTTACGGGTCGCGAGCAGTACTTC. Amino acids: CASSLLTGREQYF.

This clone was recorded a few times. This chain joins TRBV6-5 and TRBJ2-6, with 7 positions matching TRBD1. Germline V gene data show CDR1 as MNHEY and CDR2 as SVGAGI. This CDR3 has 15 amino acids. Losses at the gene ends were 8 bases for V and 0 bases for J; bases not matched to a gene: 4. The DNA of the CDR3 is TGTGCCAGCGGATACAGGGGCTCTGGGGCCAACGTCCTGACTTTC. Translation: CASGYRGSGANVLTF.

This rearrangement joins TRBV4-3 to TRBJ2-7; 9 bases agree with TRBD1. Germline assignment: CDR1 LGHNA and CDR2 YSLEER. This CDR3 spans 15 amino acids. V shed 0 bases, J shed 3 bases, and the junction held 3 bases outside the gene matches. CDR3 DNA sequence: TGCGCCAGCAGCCAAGATTTGGACAGGGGCTACGAGCAGTACTTC. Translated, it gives CASSQDLDRGYEQYF.

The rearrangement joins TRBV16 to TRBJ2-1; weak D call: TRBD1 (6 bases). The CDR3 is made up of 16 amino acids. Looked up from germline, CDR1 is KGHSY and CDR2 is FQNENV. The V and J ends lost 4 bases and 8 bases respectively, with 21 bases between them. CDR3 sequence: CASSRPGWPGGDEQFF. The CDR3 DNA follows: TGTGCCAGCAGCCGTCCCGGTTGGCCTGGGGGCGATGAGCAGTTCTTC.

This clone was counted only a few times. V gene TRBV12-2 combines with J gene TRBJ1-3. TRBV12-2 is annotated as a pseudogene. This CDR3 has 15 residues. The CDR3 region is CASHPRRDFGNTIYF. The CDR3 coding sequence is TGTGCAAGTCACCCACGCCGAGACTTCGGAAACACCATATATTTT.